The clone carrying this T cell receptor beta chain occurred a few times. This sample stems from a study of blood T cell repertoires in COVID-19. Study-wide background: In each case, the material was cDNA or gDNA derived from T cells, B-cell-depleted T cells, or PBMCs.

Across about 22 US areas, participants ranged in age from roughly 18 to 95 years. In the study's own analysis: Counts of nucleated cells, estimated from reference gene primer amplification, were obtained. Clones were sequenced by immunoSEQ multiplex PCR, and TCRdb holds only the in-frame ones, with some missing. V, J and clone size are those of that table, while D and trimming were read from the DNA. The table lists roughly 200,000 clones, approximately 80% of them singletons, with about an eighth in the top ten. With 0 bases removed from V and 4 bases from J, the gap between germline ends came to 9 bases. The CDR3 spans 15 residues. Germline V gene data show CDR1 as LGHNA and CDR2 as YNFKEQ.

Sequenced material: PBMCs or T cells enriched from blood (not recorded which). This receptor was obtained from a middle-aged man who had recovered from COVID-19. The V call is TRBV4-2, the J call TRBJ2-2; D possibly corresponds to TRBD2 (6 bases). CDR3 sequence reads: CASSQDGGGTGELFF. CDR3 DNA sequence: TGTGCCAGCAGCCAAGATGGGGGAGGCACCGGGGAGCTGTTTTTT.